The 12 T cell receptor beta chains given below trace back to one sample, sequenced in a study of blood T cells in healthy people across ages. Primed by a sample-barcoded 5' primer and a J-beta primer mix, a second PCR proceeded for 7 to 11 cycles. TCRdb called the 5' RACE reads again in MiXCR, with one record for every CDR3 protein. Of about 750,000 distinct CDR3 sequences in the sample, about 55% were seen once. Sequenced: blood. The receptors shown here come from a man older than 75 in good health.

V is TRBV20-1 and J is TRBJ1-2; TRBD1 matches at 10 bases. The CDR3 is 13 residues long. CDR1 is DFQATT and CDR2 is SNEGSKA in the germline V gene (reference sequence). Trimming took 5 bases from V and 7 from J; bases not matched to a gene: 7. Here the CDR3 reads CSAVAGTGVGYTF. The CDR3 region has the DNA TGCAGTGCTGTGGCCGGGACAGGGGTTGGCTACACCTTC.

CDR3 residues: CASSKYRAFEQYF. CDR3 DNA: TGTGCCAGCAGCAAATACAGGGCCTTCGAGCAGTACTTC. This chain uses TRBV5-5 with TRBJ2-7; a possible D gene is TRBD1 (6 bases). V was pared by 4 bases and J by 6 bases, with 14 bases between. The CDR3 covers 13 residues. Germline V gene data show CDR1 as SGHKS and CDR2 as YYEKEE (reference sequence).

Comments on this clonotype: The CDR3 ends on some other residue instead of the conserved phenylalanine or tryptophan, so this is likely a read error. This sequence joins TRBV4-1 and TRBJ2-1; D gene unclear. The CDR3 runs 14 residues. Germline values: CDR1 MGHRA, CDR2 YSYEKL. Trimming removed 2 bases from V and 2 bases from J, with 7 bases in between. CDR3: CASSQPQAYNEQFL. CDR3 DNA sequence: TGCGCCAGCAGCCAACCTCAGGCCTACAATGAGCAGTTCCTC.

The chain employs TRBV20-1 and TRBJ2-1; tentative D call: TRBD2 (6 bases). From germline, CDR1 is DFQATT and CDR2 SNEGSKA (reference sequence). The V end was cut by 0 bases, the J end by 10 bases, with 7 bases between. The CDR3 covers 11 residues. The CDR3 DNA is TGCAGTGCTAGAGACCTAGCGGAGCAGTTCTTC. Its translation is CSARDLAEQFF.

The rearrangement joins TRBV2 to TRBJ1-5, with D unresolved. This CDR3 region has 13 residues. Germline lookup yields CDR1 SNHLY and CDR2 FYNNEI. V gave up 4 bases and J gave up 6 bases, with 10 bases separating them. The CDR3 DNA follows: TGTGCCAGCAGTGGTCGCCAGCCTCAGCCCCAGCATTTT. Translated, it gives CASSGRQPQPQHF. Filled out from reference TRBV2 and TRBJ1-5, the complete variable domain reads EPEVTQTPSHQVTQMGQEVILRCVPISNHLYFYWYRQILGQKVEFLVSFYNNEISEKSEIFDDQFSVERPDGSNFTLKIRSTKLEDSAMYFCASSGRQPQPQHFGDGTRLSIL.

The chain recombines TRBV24-1 with TRBJ2-3, with TRBD2 matching 7 bases. Germline loops: CDR1 KGHDR, CDR2 SFDVKD. V trimming: 12 bases; J trimming: 0 bases; junction bases outside the gene matches: 11. The CDR3 sequence is 15 residues long. In DNA, the CDR3 is TGTGCCGTCGCGAGGGTAGCGGGTAGCACAGATACGCAGTATTTT. Residues: CAVARVAGSTDTQYF.

J is TRBJ2-4 and V is TRBV27; D gene uncertain. This CDR3 has 12 amino acids. Germline CDR1 is MNHEY and CDR2 is SMNVEV (reference sequence). V was shortened by 3 bases and J by 13 bases, with 13 bases between the two germline ends. The CDR3 loop reads CASSFAASKQYF. The CDR3 DNA is TGTGCCAGCAGTTTCGCCGCATCAAAGCAGTACTTC.

The sample holds one count of this clonotype. The gene calls are TRBV20-1 and TRBJ2-1, with TRBD2 as a possible D gene (5 bases). The CDR3 loop spans 16 amino acids. The germline V gene has CDR1 DFQATT and CDR2 SNEGSKA (reference sequence). Trimming took 3 bases from V and 1 from J, leaving 16 bases between them. CDR3: CSASSARAVSYNEQFF. The CDR3 DNA sequence: TGCAGTGCTAGTTCCGCGCGGGCCGTATCCTACAATGAGCAGTTCTTC.

In this sample, this clonotype turned up once. This rearrangement joins TRBV29-1 to TRBJ2-3, with D maybe TRBD2 (6 bases). Germline loops: CDR1 SQVTM, CDR2 ANQGSEA. The CDR3 spans 11 residues. Trimming cost V 7 bases and J 14 bases, with 19 bases left between them. The CDR3 sequence is CSGDGGTGAYF. CDR3 DNA sequence: TGCAGCGGTGATGGCGGGACGGGCGCGTATTTT.

The CDR3 DNA is TGCGCCAGCAGCTTGCTGCGTGACAGTAACTACGAGCAGTACTTC. This translates into CASSLLRDSNYEQYF. V gene TRBV5-1 combines with J gene TRBJ2-7, with D possibly matching TRBD1 (5 bases). The CDR3 is 15 amino acids. Looked up from germline, CDR1 is SGHRS and CDR2 is YFSETQ. V shed 1 base and J shed 3 bases, with 14 bases lying between them.

The table lists this clonotype with a few counts. The gene calls are TRBV7-3 and TRBJ2-7; possible D gene TRBD2, 6 bases. The assigned J gene may be wrong: the sequence end matches TRBJ2-5 better. Germline CDR1 and CDR2: SGHTA and FQGTGA. The CDR3 sequence is 14 residues long. CDR3: CASSPGSARETQYF. The CDR3 nucleotides are TGTGCCAGCAGCCCCGGGAGTGCTAGGGAGACCCAGTACTTC.

V is TRBV6-5 and J is TRBJ2-4; 7 nucleotides line up with TRBD2. TRBJ2-7 explains the end of the DNA better; the J call may be wrong. The CDR3 covers 14 residues. Germline CDR1 MNHEY, CDR2 SVGAGI. CDR3 residues: CASSRGRASYEQYF. The CDR3 DNA is TGTGCCAGCAGCCGTGGGAGGGCCTCCTACGAGCAGTACTTC.